Here is one T cell receptor beta chain with its context. The antigen remains unidentified. These data come from a study of shared clonotypes between healthy human individuals. Regarding the study as a whole: Clonotype sharing across donors was expected to vary with sequencing depth.

The CDR3 loop spans 13 amino acids. The trim removed 6 bases at V and 2 bases at J, leaving 4 bases unmatched. CDR1 is MNHNS and CDR2 is SASEGT in the germline V gene. This table comes from immunoSEQ multiplex PCR, and its TCRdb copy is limited to in-frame clones, with some not included. The sample holds about 600,000 clones, around 78% seen once. The donor cohort consisted entirely of Caucasian adults residing in Nashville, Tennessee. This TCR derives from a woman aged 40 to 50 in good health. Some clones in this sample may be carry-over from other donors' samples. The V and J genes are TRBV6-1 and TRBJ2-7; 7 bases are shared with TRBD2. Sequences were obtained from PBMCs. CDR3 loop: CASRGRVTYEQYF. CDR3 bases: TGTGCCAGCAGGGGGAGGGTAACCTACGAGCAGTACTTC.